Listed here are 28 T cell receptor beta chains from one sample, sequenced in a study of blood T cell repertoires in COVID-19. Only in-frame clones appear in the TCRdb table, and some are missing; sequencing was by immunoSEQ multiplex PCR. The table has approximately 500,000 clones, roughly nine tenths seen once. Sequencing used peripheral blood. The receptors here all came from a young man with COVID-19, enrolled during active disease.

Details on this clone: This sample also contains other DNA sequences that code for the same CDR3. The chain employs TRBV9 and TRBJ2-1; 7 positions match TRBD2. The CDR3 runs to 16 residues. From germline, CDR1 is SGDLS and CDR2 YYNGEE. V was pared by 0 bases and J by 0 bases, with 3 bases of the junction left unmatched. The CDR3 is CASSVEGLPSYNEQFF. The CDR3 coding sequence is TGTGCCAGCAGCGTAGAGGGACTACCCTCCTACAATGAGCAGTTCTTC.

V usage is TRBV2 and J usage is TRBJ2-1; the D gene is possibly TRBD2 (6 bases). The length of the CDR3 is 14 residues. Per germline, CDR1 SNHLY and CDR2 FYNNEI. V was pared by 2 bases and J by 14 bases, with 19 bases between. The DNA of the CDR3 is TGTGCCAGCAGTGAAAGTTTTGGGCCGGGAGTAGAGTTCTTC. Residues: CASSESFGPGVEFF.

This chain links TRBV2 with TRBJ2-7; TRBD1 agrees at 7 bases. CDR3 length equals 15 residues. The ends lost 7 bases at V and 0 bases at J; junction bases unmatched: 9. Germline lookup yields CDR1 SNHLY and CDR2 FYNNEI. The CDR3 reads CASTARQGSSYEQYF. The CDR3 nucleotides read TGTGCCAGCACCGCAAGACAGGGAAGCTCCTACGAGCAGTACTTC.

CDR3 protein: CAVESGANVLTF. Written as DNA, the CDR3 is TGTGCCGTTGAGTCTGGGGCCAACGTCCTGACTTTC. The rearrangement uses TRBV19 and TRBJ2-6; D gene unclear. Germline lookup yields CDR1 LNHDA and CDR2 SQIVND (reference sequence). Trimming took 11 bases from V and 1 from J, leaving 6 bases between them. The CDR3 contains 12 residues.

This sequence joins TRBV18 and TRBJ2-1, with D possibly matching TRBD2 (5 bases). The CDR3 is 15 residues long. Trimming left V 2 bases short and J 6 bases short, with 14 bases between. Per germline, CDR1 KGHSH and CDR2 LQKENI. CDR3 sequence reads: CASSPTREGINEQFF. CDR3 bases: TGTGCCAGCTCACCAACTAGGGAAGGCATCAATGAGCAGTTCTTC.

The J gene is TRBJ2-1, the V gene TRBV9, with D perhaps matching TRBD1 (7 bases). Trimming took off 0 bases at V and 14 bases at J, with 24 bases between the two ends. The CDR3 contains 16 residues. Germline V gene data show CDR1 as SGDLS and CDR2 as YYNGEE. The CDR3 sequence: CASSVEGGRQGRVEFF. The DNA for the CDR3 is TGTGCCAGCAGCGTAGAGGGGGGCCGACAGGGTAGAGTCGAGTTCTTC.

V gene TRBV5-1 combines with J gene TRBJ2-7, with TRBD2 as a possible D gene (6 bases). Germline loops: CDR1 SGHRS, CDR2 YFSETQ. The ends were cut back, 3 bases at V and 0 bases at J, with 19 bases in the middle. The CDR3 is 17 residues long. CDR3 in amino acids: CASSYQNIAASSYEQYF. The CDR3 bases are TGCGCCAGCAGCTACCAGAACATAGCGGCCAGCTCCTACGAGCAGTACTTC.

This chain uses TRBV10-1 with TRBJ2-7; TRBD1 aligns across 9 bases. V was pared by 8 bases and J by 2 bases, with 7 bases of the junction left unmatched. The CDR3 runs to 14 residues. Germline V gene lookup returns CDR1 WNHNN and CDR2 SYGVQD (reference sequence). CDR3 sequence: CASQTGTGPYEQYF. Here the CDR3 DNA reads TGCGCCAGCCAGACAGGGACAGGGCCCTACGAGCAGTACTTC.

The V call is TRBV7-3, the J call TRBJ2-5; TRBD1 matches at 7 bases. With 5 bases clipped from V and 4 bases from J, the junction kept 10 bases outside the gene matches. Germline CDR1 SGHTA, CDR2 FQGTGA. This CDR3 spans 15 amino acids. This CDR3 reads CASSPGTARGETQYF. CDR3 DNA sequence: TGTGCCAGCAGCCCGGGGACAGCCCGGGGAGAGACCCAGTACTTC.

This chain's CDR3 is CASSQAIVSSGNNEQFF. CDR3 nucleotide sequence: TGCGCCAGCAGCCAAGCCATCGTCTCTAGCGGGAACAATGAGCAGTTCTTC. This chain joins TRBV4-1 and TRBJ2-1, with TRBD2 matching 9 bases. Germline V gene data show CDR1 as MGHRA and CDR2 as YSYEKL. The V and J ends lost 1 base and 5 bases, in that order; junction bases with no gene match: 9. The CDR3 has 17 amino acids.

This clone appeared once. The rearrangement uses TRBV15 and TRBJ2-7; the match to TRBD1 covers 7 bases. V trimming: 0 bases; J trimming: 3 bases; junction bases outside the gene matches: 5. CDR1 and CDR2 (germline): LNHNV, YYDKDF (reference sequence). The CDR3 totals 15 residues. CDR3 sequence reads: CATSRDGGQIYEQYF. In nucleotides, the CDR3 is TGTGCCACCAGCAGAGATGGGGGACAGATCTACGAGCAGTACTTC.

The chain joins TRBV25-1 to TRBJ2-1, with 7 bases that match TRBD2. The CDR3 consists of 18 residues. V lost 4 bases to trimming and J lost 7 bases; unmatched junction nucleotides: 19. Looked up from germline, CDR1 is MGHDK and CDR2 is SYGVNS. This CDR3 reads CASSGGPGRRPSLNEQFF. DNA of the CDR3: TGTGCCAGCAGTGGGGGTCCCGGGAGGCGACCCTCCTTGAATGAGCAGTTCTTC.

As regards this clone: This same CDR3 is encoded by further DNA sequences in the sample. This chain connects TRBV12-3 or TRBV12-4 to TRBJ2-7, with 7 bases lining up with TRBD1. This CDR3 has 12 residues. V lost 4 bases, J lost 4 bases, and 1 base stayed unmatched. DNA for the CDR3: TGTGCCAGCAGTTCACAGGGGTACGAGCAGTACTTC. It is translated as CASSSQGYEQYF.

V is TRBV2 and J is TRBJ1-6, with 10 bases identical to TRBD1. Germline CDR1 and CDR2: SNHLY and FYNNEI. J lost 4 bases, V lost 6 bases, and 3 bases had no gene match. The CDR3 loop spans 15 amino acids. CDR3 sequence reads: CASRGQGKYNSPLHF. The CDR3 region has the DNA TGTGCCAGCAGGGGACAGGGGAAATATAATTCACCCCTCCACTTT.

V and J are TRBV5-4 and TRBJ2-3; tentatively, D is TRBD2 (5 bases). This CDR3 spans 14 amino acids. Trimming pared 3 bases from V and 0 bases from J, leaving 8 bases between. CDR1 and CDR2 from the germline V gene are SGHNT and YYREEE (reference sequence). The CDR3 bases are TGTGCCAGCAGCTATAGCGCCAGCACAGATACGCAGTATTTT. Its translation is CASSYSASTDTQYF.

This clone was counted once. CDR3 sequence (DNA): TGTGCCAGCAGTTCATCTCACAGAACAGGGAGCAATCAGCCCCAGCATTTT. This encodes CASSSSHRTGSNQPQHF. This chain connects TRBV27 to TRBJ1-5, with a tentative D call TRBD1 (6 bases). The ends were cut back, 4 bases at V and 1 base at J, with 17 bases in the middle. Germline CDR1 MNHEY, CDR2 SMNVEV (reference sequence). The CDR3 is 17 amino acids.

The chain recombines TRBV24-1 with TRBJ2-1, with D maybe TRBD1 (5 bases). The V gene's germline CDR1 is KGHDR and CDR2 SFDVKD. Trimming cost V 4 bases and J 6 bases, with 15 bases left between them. The CDR3 runs to 15 residues. Here the CDR3 reads CATSDRGQGANEQFF. The CDR3 nucleotides are TGTGCCACCAGTGACCGTGGACAAGGGGCCAATGAGCAGTTCTTC.

The gene calls are TRBV19 and TRBJ2-3, with D unclear. V was shortened by 3 bases and J by 2 bases, with 9 bases between the two germline ends. Germline CDR1 LNHDA, CDR2 SQIVND (reference sequence). The CDR3 runs 14 residues. The CDR3, as DNA: TGTGCCAGTAGTATTAGTGTAACCACAGATACGCAGTATTTT. It codes for CASSISVTTDTQYF.

The chain has TRBV14 and TRBJ1-2; no reliable D call. The ends were cut back, 4 bases at V and 0 bases at J, with 12 bases in the middle. From germline, CDR1 is SGHDN and CDR2 FVKESK. The CDR3 length is 15 residues. This chain's CDR3 is CASSRGALANYGYTF. CDR3 coding DNA: TGTGCCAGCAGCCGGGGAGCATTGGCTAACTATGGCTACACCTTC.

The gene calls are TRBV5-1 and TRBJ2-3; 10 nucleotides agree with TRBD2. The CDR3 spans 18 residues. V shed 0 bases and J 2 bases; nucleotides not matched to a gene: 9. CDR1 is SGHRS and CDR2 is YFSETQ in the germline V gene. The CDR3 bases are TGCGCCAGCAGCTTGGTCGGAGCGGGGGGGCGTAACACAGATACGCAGTATTTT. Translation gives CASSLVGAGGRNTDTQYF.

This clone has only one observation. The chain uses TRBV6-5 and TRBJ2-6; tentative D call: TRBD1 (5 bases). The V end was cut by 7 bases, the J end by 2 bases, with 12 bases between. Germline loops: CDR1 MNHEY, CDR2 SVGAGI. The CDR3 consists of 15 residues. In DNA, the CDR3 is TGTGCCAGCACCCGACAGATCACTGGGGCCAACGTCCTGACTTTC. Translated: CASTRQITGANVLTF.

The V gene is TRBV5-1, the J gene TRBJ2-3; D is possibly TRBD2 (5 bases). V lost 0 bases and J lost 0, with 14 bases in between. In germline, CDR1 is SGHRS, CDR2 YFSETQ. CDR3 length: 17 residues. CDR3 amino acids: CASSLGPGGPSTDTQYF. For the CDR3, the DNA is TGCGCCAGCAGCTTGGGGCCTGGCGGGCCCAGCACAGATACGCAGTATTTT. The entire variable domain, with the rest obtained from reference TRBV5-1 and TRBJ2-3, is as follows: KAGVTQTPRYLIKTRGQQVTLSCSPISGHRSVSWYQQTPGQGLQFLFEYFSETQRNKGNFPGRFSGRQFSNSRSEMNVSTLELGDSALYLCASSLGPGGPSTDTQYFGPGTRLTVL.

The V call is TRBV2, the J call TRBJ2-3; no reliable D call. Germline V gene data show CDR1 as SNHLY and CDR2 as FYNNEI. V was clipped by 8 bases and J by 4 bases, with 13 bases between them. The CDR3 extends over 13 amino acids. This chain's CDR3 is CASPGNLADTQYF. In nucleotides, the CDR3 is TGTGCCAGCCCGGGTAATCTAGCAGATACGCAGTATTTT.

The V call is TRBV27, the J call TRBJ1-5; possible D gene TRBD1, 6 bases. The CDR3 spans 14 residues. With 2 bases removed from V and 1 base from J, the gap between germline ends came to 6 bases. In germline, CDR1 is MNHEY, CDR2 SMNVEV (reference sequence). The CDR3 spells CASSLGGSNQPQHF. Written as DNA, the CDR3 is TGTGCCAGCAGTTTAGGGGGCAGCAATCAGCCCCAGCATTTT.

The chain recombines TRBV19 with TRBJ2-1, with TRBD2 matching 12 bases. Germline values: CDR1 LNHDA, CDR2 SQIVND (reference sequence). This CDR3 comprises 16 residues. After removal of 5 bases from V and 5 bases from J, the junction contained 7 bases not matched to a gene. The CDR3 sequence is CASSLTSGGSDNEQFF. CDR3 coding DNA: TGTGCCAGTAGTCTGACTAGCGGGGGATCCGACAATGAGCAGTTCTTC.

The chain is built from TRBV6-6 and TRBJ2-1, with TRBD1 as a possible D gene (6 bases). The CDR3 runs 14 residues. From germline, CDR1 is MNHNY and CDR2 SVGAGI (reference sequence). V gave up 5 bases and J gave up 6 bases, with 14 bases separating them. CDR3 sequence reads: CASSTYRELNEQFF. CDR3 coding DNA: TGTGCCAGCAGTACGTACAGGGAGCTCAATGAGCAGTTCTTC.

This chain joins TRBV14 and TRBJ1-1; D unclear. Germline V gene lookup returns CDR1 SGHDN and CDR2 FVKESK. CDR3 length: 15 residues. The V end was cut by 4 bases, the J end by 2 bases, with 14 bases between. CDR3 DNA sequence: TGTGCCAGCAGCCCCCAATCAATTCCCAACACTGAAGCTTTCTTT. Its translation: CASSPQSIPNTEAFF.

V gene TRBV6-4 combines with J gene TRBJ2-2; 8 positions match TRBD1. Germline V gene lookup returns CDR1 MRHNA and CDR2 SNTAGT. There are 14 residues in the CDR3. V lost 6 bases to trimming and J lost 7 bases; unmatched junction nucleotides: 7. CDR3 in amino acids: CASSNRGSYGELFF. The CDR3 DNA reads TGTGCCAGCAGCAACAGGGGGTCGTACGGGGAGCTGTTTTTT.